This T cell receptor beta chain came from a study of post-analysis software for immune sequencing data. Regarding the study as a whole: Samples prepared in the same batch strongly co-clustered by F measure. A significant reduction in normalized Chao1 diversity was observed in multiple sclerosis patients versus controls. Five or six TRBV segments, TRBV5-6, TRBV5-1 and TRBV20-1 among them, were found more frequent in patients than controls.

This clonotype was found a few times. Its cognate antigen is unknown. TCR beta cDNA libraries had unique molecular identifiers. One entry per CDR3 protein, called by TCRdb with MiXCR from the PCR reads. The repertoire holds 250,000 to 300,000 distinct CDR3 sequences, with about 38% as singletons. The V gene's germline CDR1 is MNHEY and CDR2 SMNVEV (reference sequence). This CDR3 has 14 amino acids. Between the trimmed V and J ends, which lost 7 bases and 5 bases, there was a span of 12 bases. J is TRBJ1-6 and V is TRBV27; possibly TRBD1 for D (5 bases). The receptor was isolated from a girl under 18 with multiple sclerosis. The material sequenced was blood. CDR3 residues: CASTTGLNNSPLHF. CDR3 DNA sequence: TGTGCCAGCACCACGGGACTGAATAATTCACCCCTCCACTTT.